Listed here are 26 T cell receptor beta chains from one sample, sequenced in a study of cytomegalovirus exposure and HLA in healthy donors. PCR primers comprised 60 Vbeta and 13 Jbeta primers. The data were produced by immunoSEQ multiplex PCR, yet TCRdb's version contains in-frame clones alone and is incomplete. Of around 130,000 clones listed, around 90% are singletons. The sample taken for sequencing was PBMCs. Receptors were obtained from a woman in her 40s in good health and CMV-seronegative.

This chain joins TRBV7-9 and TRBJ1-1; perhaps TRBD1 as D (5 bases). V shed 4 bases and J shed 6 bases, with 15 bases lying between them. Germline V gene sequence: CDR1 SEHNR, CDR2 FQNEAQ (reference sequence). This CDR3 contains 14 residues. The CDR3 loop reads CASSSFQGRPEAFF. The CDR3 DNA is TGTGCCAGCAGCTCCTTTCAGGGTAGGCCTGAAGCTTTCTTT.

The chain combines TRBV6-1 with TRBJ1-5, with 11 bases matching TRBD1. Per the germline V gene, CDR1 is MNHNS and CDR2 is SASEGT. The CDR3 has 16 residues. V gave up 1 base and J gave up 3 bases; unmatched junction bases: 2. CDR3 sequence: CASSEGDRGVNQPQHF. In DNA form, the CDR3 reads TGTGCCAGCAGTGAAGGGGACAGGGGGGTCAATCAGCCCCAGCATTTT.

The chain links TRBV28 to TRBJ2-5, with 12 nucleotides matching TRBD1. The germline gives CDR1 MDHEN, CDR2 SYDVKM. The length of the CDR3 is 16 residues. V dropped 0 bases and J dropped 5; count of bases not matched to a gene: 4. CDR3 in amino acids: CASSLWGQGALETQYF. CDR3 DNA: TGTGCCAGCAGTTTATGGGGACAGGGGGCATTGGAGACCCAGTACTTC.

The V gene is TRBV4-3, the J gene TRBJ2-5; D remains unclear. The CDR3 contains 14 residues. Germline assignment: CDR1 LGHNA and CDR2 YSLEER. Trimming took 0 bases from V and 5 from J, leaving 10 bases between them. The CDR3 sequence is CASSQDPFGETQYF. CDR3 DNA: TGCGCCAGCAGCCAAGACCCTTTCGGGGAGACCCAGTACTTC.

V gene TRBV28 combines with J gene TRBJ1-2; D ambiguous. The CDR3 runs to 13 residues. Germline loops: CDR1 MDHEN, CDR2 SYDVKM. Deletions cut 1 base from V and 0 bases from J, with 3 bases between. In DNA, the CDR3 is TGTGCCAGCAGTTTATTAGCTAACTATGGCTACACCTTC. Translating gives CASSLLANYGYTF.

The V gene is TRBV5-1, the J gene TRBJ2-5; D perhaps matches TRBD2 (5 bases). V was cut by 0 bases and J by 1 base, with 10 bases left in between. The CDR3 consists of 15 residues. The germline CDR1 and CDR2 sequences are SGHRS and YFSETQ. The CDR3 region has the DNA TGCGCCAGCAGCTTGGTGGGAGTGATCCAAGAGACCCAGTACTTC. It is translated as CASSLVGVIQETQYF.

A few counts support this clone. The CDR3 loop reads CASSNRRATDTQYF. The CDR3 bases are TGTGCCAGCAGTAATAGGAGGGCCACGGATACGCAGTATTTT. This sequence joins TRBV6-1 and TRBJ2-3; tentative D call: TRBD2 (6 bases). The CDR3 has 14 residues. Looked up from germline, CDR1 is MNHNS and CDR2 is SASEGT. V was shortened by 5 bases and J by 6 bases, with 15 bases between the two germline ends.

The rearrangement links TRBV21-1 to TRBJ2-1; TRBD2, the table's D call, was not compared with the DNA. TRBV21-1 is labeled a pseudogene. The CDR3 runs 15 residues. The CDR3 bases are TGTGCCAGCAGCAAACCCTCTAGCGCCCACAATGAGCAGTTCTTC. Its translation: CASSKPSSAHNEQFF.

This CDR3 is CASRGLTFTGELFF. For the CDR3, the DNA is TGCGCCAGCAGGGGTCTGACTTTCACCGGGGAGCTGTTTTTT. This chain connects TRBV5-1 to TRBJ2-2; D not certain. V lost 5 bases to trimming and J lost 4 bases, with 12 bases between them. The CDR3 has 14 amino acids. Per germline, CDR1 SGHRS and CDR2 YFSETQ.

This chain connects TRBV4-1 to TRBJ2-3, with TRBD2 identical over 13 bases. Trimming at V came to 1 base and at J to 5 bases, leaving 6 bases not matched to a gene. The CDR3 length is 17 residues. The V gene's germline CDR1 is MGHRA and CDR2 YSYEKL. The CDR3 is CASSQAAGLAGEDTQYF. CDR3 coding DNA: TGCGCCAGCAGCCAAGCCGCCGGACTAGCGGGAGAAGATACGCAGTATTTT.

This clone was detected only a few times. The CDR3 sequence is CASARQYEQYF. Written as DNA, the CDR3 is TGTGCCTCCGCACGACAGTACGAGCAGTACTTC. This chain connects TRBV6-6 to TRBJ2-7, with a possible D match to TRBD1 (5 bases). Germline V gene sequence: CDR1 MNHNY, CDR2 SVGAGI (reference sequence). The CDR3 loop spans 11 amino acids. Trimming removed 11 bases from V and 4 bases from J, with 12 bases in between.

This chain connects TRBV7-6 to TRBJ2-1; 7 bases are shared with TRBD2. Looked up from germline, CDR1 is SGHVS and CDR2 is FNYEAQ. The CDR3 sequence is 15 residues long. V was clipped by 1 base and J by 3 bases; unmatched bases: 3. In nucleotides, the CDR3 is TGTGCCAGCAGCTTAGTAGAGCGGGGCTACAATGAGCAGTTCTTC. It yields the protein CASSLVERGYNEQFF.

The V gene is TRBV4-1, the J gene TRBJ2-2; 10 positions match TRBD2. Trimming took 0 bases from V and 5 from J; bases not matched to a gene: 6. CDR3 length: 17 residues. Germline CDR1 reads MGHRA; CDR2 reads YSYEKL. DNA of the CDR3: TGCGCCAGCAGCCAAGAGAAAGGGACTAGCGTTACCGGGGAGCTGTTTTTT. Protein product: CASSQEKGTSVTGELFF.

In nucleotides, the CDR3 is TGTGCCAGCCGGTTTAGCGGGAGCTACGAGCAGTACTTC. Translated, it gives CASRFSGSYEQYF. V is TRBV6-1 and J is TRBJ2-5, with 9 bases matching TRBD2. The DNA end is more similar to TRBJ2-7, so the J call may be wrong. The germline CDR1 and CDR2 sequences are MNHNS and SASEGT. This CDR3 comprises 13 residues.

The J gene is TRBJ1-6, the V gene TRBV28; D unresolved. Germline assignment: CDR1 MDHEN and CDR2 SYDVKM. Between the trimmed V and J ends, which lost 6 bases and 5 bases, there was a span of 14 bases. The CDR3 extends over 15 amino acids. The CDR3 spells CASRASTTNNSPLHF. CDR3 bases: TGTGCCAGCAGAGCCTCGACAACGAATAATTCACCCCTCCACTTT.

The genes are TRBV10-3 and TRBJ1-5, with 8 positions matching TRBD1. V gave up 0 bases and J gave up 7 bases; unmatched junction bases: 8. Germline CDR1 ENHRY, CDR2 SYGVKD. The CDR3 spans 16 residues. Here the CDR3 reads CAISESTRQGIQPQHF. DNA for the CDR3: TGTGCCATCAGTGAGTCGACCAGACAGGGGATCCAGCCCCAGCATTTT.

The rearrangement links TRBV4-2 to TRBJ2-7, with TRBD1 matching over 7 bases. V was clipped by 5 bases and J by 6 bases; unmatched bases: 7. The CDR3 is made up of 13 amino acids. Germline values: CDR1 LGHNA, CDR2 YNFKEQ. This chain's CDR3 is CASSYSPGGEQYF. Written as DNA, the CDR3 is TGTGCCAGCAGCTACTCCCCAGGGGGCGAGCAGTACTTC.

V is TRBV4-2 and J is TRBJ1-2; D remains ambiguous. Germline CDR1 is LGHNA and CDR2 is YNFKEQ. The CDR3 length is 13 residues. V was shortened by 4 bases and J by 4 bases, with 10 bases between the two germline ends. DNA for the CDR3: TGTGCCAGCAGCCCTACCCCCGGCTATGGCTACACCTTC. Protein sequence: CASSPTPGYGYTF.

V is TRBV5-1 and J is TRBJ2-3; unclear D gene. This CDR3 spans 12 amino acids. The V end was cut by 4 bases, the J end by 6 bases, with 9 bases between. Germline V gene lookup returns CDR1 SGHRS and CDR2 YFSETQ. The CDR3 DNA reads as TGCGCCAGCAGCGTGCCCCAGGATACGCAGTATTTT. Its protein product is CASSVPQDTQYF.

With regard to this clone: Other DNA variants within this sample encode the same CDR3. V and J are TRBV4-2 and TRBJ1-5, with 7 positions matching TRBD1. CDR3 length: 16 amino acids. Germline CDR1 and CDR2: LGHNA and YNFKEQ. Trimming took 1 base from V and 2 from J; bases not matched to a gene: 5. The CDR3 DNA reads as TGTGCCAGCAGCCAAGGAGACAGGGTGGGCAATCAGCCCCAGCATTTT. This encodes CASSQGDRVGNQPQHF.

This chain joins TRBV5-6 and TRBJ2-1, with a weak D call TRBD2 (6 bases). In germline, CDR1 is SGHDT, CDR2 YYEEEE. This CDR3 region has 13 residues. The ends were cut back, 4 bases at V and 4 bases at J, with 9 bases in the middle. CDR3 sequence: CASSRGSYNEQFF. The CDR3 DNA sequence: TGTGCCAGCAGCCGGGGGTCTTACAATGAGCAGTTCTTC.

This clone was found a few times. The CDR3 DNA follows: TGTGCCAGCAGCTTGTATAGGACTAGCGGGAGCGACGAGCAGTACTTC. It codes for CASSLYRTSGSDEQYF. J is TRBJ2-7 and V is TRBV5-6; 13 bases are shared with TRBD2. CDR3 length: 16 residues. Germline V gives CDR1 SGHDT, CDR2 YYEEEE. The J segment lost 5 bases and the V segment lost 1 base, leaving 6 bases of the junction unmatched.

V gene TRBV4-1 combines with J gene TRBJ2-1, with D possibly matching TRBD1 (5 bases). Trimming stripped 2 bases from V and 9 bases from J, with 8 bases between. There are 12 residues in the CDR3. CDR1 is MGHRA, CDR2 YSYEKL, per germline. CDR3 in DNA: TGCGCCAGCAGCCAAAAAAGGGGTGAGCAGTTCTTC. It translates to CASSQKRGEQFF.

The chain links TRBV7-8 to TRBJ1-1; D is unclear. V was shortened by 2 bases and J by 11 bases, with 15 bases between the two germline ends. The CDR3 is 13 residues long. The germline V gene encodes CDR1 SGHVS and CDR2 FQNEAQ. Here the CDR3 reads CASSLSVSGEAFF. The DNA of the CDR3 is TGTGCCAGCAGCTTATCCGTGTCAGGTGAGGCTTTCTTT.

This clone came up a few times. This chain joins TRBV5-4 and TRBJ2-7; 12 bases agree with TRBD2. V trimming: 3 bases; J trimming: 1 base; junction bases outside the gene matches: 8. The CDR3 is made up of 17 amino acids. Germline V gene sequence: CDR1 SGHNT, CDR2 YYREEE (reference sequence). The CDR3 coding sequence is TGTGCCAGCAGCTCCTTAACTAGCGGGAGGAAATCCTACGAGCAGTACTTC. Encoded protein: CASSSLTSGRKSYEQYF.

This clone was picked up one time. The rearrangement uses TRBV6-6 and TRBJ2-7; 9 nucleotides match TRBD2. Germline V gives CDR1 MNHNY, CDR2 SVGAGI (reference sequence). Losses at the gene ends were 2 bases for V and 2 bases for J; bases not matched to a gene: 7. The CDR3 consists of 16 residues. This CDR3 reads CASSYGASGTPYEQYF. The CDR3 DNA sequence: TGTGCCAGCAGTTACGGTGCTAGCGGGACCCCCTACGAGCAGTACTTC.